Sequencing of this T cell receptor beta chain was carried out in a study of cytomegalovirus exposure and HLA in healthy donors. General study findings and limits: Among immune exposure information, only CMV serostatus was available. Rare TCR sequences dominated, though some public TCRs recurred in many donors. Researchers reported from a later analysis that most CMV-associated TCR beta chains appeared HLA-restricted. Cytomegalovirus-associated TCR beta chains were listed, numbering 150 to 200.

Of note for this clone: Antigen specificity is unknown.

V shed 2 bases and J shed 7 bases, with 9 bases lying between them. Germline V gene lookup returns CDR1 MNHEY and CDR2 SVGAGI. The CDR3 has 13 residues. A multiplex PCR was run with 60 Vbeta primers and 13 Jbeta primers. Only in-frame clones appear in the TCRdb table, and some are missing; sequencing was by immunoSEQ multiplex PCR. The repertoire holds about 180,000 clones, with about 80% as singletons. The material sequenced was PBMCs. The sequence was collected from a man aged 60 to 69 in good health and CMV-seronegative. This chain connects TRBV6-5 to TRBJ1-5; D not certain. The CDR3 region has the DNA TGTGCCAGCAGTTACACCCTCGGGCAGCCCCAGCATTTT. Protein sequence: CASSYTLGQPQHF.